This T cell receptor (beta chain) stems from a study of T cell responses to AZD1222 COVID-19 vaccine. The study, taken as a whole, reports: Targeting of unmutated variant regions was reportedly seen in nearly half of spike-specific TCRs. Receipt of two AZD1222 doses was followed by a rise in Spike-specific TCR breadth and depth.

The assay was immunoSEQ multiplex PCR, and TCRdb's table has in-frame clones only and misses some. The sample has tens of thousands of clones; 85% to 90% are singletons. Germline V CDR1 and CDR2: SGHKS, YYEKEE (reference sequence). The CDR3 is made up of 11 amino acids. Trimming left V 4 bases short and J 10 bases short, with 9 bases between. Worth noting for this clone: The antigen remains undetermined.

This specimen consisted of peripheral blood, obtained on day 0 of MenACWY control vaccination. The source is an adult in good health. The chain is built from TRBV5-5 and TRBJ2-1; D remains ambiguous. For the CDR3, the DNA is TGTGCCAGCAGCGTCTCTAGAGAGCAGTTCTTC. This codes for CASSVSREQFF.